The clone carrying this T cell receptor beta chain was seen only a few times. The antigen is unknown. These data originate in a study of T-cell memory formation after mild COVID-19. General observations from the study: Still unconfirmed is whether the second-wave clones peaking on day 37 recognized SARS-CoV-2. Detection of some responders pre-infection suggested pre-existing cross-reactive memory T cells participated.

TCRdb reprocessed the 5' RACE reads via MiXCR and lists one record per CDR3 protein. The repertoire holds a few hundred thousand distinct CDR3 sequences, with 14% as singletons. The length of the CDR3 is 16 residues. Germline V lookup: CDR1 SGHRS, CDR2 YFSETQ. Trimming shortened V by 6 bases and J by 0 bases, and 15 bases separated the two germline ends. Sequences were obtained from PBMCs or a T cell subset sorted from them (not recorded which). The receptor's source is a man younger than 35 who had mild COVID-19 (a few samples of this study predate the infection). Cell type and time point are not known. The chain links TRBV5-1 to TRBJ2-2; D is unclear. CDR3 DNA: TGCGCCAGCACGGCAGCCCAGCCGACGAACACCGGGGAGCTGTTTTTT. This sequence encodes CASTAAQPTNTGELFF.